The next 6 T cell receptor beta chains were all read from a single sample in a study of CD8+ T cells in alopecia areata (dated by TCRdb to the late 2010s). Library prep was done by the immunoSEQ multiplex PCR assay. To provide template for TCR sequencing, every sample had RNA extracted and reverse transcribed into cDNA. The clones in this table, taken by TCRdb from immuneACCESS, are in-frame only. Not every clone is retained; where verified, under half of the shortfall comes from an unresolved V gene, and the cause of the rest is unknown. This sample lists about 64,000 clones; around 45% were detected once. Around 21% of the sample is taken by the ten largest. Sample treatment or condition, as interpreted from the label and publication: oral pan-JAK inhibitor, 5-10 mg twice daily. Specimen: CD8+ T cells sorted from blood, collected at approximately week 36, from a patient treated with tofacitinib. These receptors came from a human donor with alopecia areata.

The CDR3 DNA reads TGTGCCTGGGGGGCGTTAGTGGGTGAGCAGTTCTTC. Translated, it gives CAWGALVGEQFF. This chain links TRBV30 with TRBJ2-1; tentative D call: TRBD1 (5 bases). CDR3 length: 12 residues. Germline CDR1 is GTSNPN and CDR2 is SVGIG (reference sequence). V shed 5 bases and J shed 9 bases, with 14 bases lying between them.

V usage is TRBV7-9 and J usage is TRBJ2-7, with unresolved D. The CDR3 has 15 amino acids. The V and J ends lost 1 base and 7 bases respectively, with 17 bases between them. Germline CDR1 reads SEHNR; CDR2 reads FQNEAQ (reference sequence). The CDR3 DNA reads TGTGCCAGCAGCTTAGTGACTGAGCCCCCCGGGGAGCAGTACTTC. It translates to CASSLVTEPPGEQYF.

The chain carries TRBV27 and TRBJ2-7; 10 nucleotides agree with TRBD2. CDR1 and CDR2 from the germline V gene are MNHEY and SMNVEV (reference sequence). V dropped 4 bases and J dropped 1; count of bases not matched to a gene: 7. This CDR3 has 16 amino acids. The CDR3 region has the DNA TGTGCCAGCAGTTCCCGACTAGCGGGCCCGTCCTACGAGCAGTACTTC. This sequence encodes CASSSRLAGPSYEQYF.

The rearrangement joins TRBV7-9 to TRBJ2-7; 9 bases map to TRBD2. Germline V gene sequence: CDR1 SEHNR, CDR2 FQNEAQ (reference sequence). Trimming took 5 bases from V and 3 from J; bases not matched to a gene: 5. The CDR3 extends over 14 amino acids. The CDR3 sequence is CASSGGTSSYEQYF. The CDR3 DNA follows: TGTGCCAGCAGCGGGGGGACTAGCAGCTACGAGCAGTACTTC. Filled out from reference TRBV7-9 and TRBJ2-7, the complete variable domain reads DTGVSQNPRHKITKRGQNVTFRCDPISEHNRLYWYRQTLGQGPEFLTYFQNEAQLEKSRLLSDRFSAERPKGSFSTLEIQRTEQGDSAMYLCASSGGTSSYEQYFGPGTRLTVT.

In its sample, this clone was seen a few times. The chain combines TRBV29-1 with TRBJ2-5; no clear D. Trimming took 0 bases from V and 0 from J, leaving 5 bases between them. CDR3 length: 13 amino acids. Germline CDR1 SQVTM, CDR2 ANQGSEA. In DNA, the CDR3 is TGCAGCGTTGAAGACCGGAACCAAGAGACCCAGTACTTC. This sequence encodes CSVEDRNQETQYF.

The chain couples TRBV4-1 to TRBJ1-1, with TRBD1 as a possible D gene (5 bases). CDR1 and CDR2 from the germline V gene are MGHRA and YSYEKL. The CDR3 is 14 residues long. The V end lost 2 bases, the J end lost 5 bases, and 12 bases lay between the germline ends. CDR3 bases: TGCGCCAGCAGCCAAAAGGGCCGGGGGACTGAAGCTTTCTTT. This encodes CASSQKGRGTEAFF.